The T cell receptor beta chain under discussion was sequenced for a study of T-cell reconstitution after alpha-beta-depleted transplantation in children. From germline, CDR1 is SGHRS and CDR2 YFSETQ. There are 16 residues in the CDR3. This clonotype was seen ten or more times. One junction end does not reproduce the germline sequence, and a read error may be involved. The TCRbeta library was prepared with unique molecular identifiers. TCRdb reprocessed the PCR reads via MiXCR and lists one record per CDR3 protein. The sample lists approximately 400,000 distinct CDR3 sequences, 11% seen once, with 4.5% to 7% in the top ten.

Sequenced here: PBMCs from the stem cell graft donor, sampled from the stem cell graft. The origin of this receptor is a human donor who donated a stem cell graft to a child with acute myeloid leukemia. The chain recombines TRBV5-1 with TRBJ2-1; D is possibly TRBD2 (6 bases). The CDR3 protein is CASSSGTGSSYNEQFF. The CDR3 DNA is TGTGCCAGCAGCTCCGGGACTGGCAGCTCCTACAATGAGCAGTTCTTC.